This TCR beta chain derives from a study of blood T cell repertoires in COVID-19. Libraries were prepared by immunoSEQ multiplex PCR; TCRdb keeps only in-frame clonotypes and omits some of them. Found here are more than 20,000 clones, less than 85% of them singletons; the top ten hold about 13%. V was trimmed by 4 bases and J by 4 bases, leaving 13 bases between them. The germline V gene has CDR1 SEHNR and CDR2 FQNEAQ (reference sequence). This CDR3 spans 14 amino acids. Sequences were obtained from peripheral blood. V gene TRBV7-9 combines with J gene TRBJ1-2; D gene ambiguous. This TCR was sampled from a man in his sixties with active COVID-19. The CDR3 coding sequence is TGTGCCAGCAGCTCCTCTGGGCTATTCTATGGCTACACCTTC. The encoded protein is CASSSSGLFYGYTF.